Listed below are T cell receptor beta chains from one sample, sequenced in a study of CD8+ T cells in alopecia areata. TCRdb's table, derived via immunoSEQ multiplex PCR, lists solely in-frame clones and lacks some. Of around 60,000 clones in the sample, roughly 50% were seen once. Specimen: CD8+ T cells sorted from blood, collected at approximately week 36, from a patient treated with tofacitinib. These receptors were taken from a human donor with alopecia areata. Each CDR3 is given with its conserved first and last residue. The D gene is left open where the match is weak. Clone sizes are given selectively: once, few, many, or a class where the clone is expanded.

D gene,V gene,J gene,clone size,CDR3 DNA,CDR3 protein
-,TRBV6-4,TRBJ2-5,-,TGTGCCAGCAGTTCAGGGGCAGAGGAGACCCAGTACTTC,CASSSGAEETQYF
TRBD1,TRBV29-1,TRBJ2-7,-,TGCAGCGTTGATACAGGGGACCTCTACGAGCAGTACTTC,CSVDTGDLYEQYF
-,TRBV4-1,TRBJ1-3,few,TGCGCCAGCAGCCAAATATCGGAATCTGGAAACACCATATATTTT,CASSQISESGNTIYF
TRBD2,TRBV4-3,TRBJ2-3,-,TGCGCCAGCAGCCAGCAGACTAGCGGGGTCCCAGATACGCAGTATTTT,CASSQQTSGVPDTQYF
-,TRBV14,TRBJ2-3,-,TGTGCCAGCAGCCAAGACATGCAGTCTTCCGGGACAATTGGGAGGAATACGCAGTATTTT,CASSQDMQSSGTIGRNTQYF
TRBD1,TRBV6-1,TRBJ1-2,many,TGTGCCACCAGCCCCCCGACAGGGTACTTTTATGGCTACACCTTC,CATSPPTGYFYGYTF
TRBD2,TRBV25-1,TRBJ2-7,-,TGTGCCAGCACGGGACTAGCGGGAGGGACCGAGCAGTACTTC,CASTGLAGGTEQYF
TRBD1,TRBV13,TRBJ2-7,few,TGTGCCAGCAGCCCCTCAGGGACAGGCTCCTACGAGCAGTACTTC,CASSPSGTGSYEQYF
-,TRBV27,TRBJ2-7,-,TGTGCCAGCAGTCCAAGGGGGGGGGCCACGTGGCAGTACTTC,CASSPRGGATWQYF
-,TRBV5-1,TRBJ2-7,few,TGCGCCAGCAGCTTGAGCAGCTTAAACTCCTACGAGCAGTACTTC,CASSLSSLNSYEQYF
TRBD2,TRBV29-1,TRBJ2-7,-,TGCAGCGGGAGGGTAGCGGGAACCTACGAGCAGTACTTC,CSGRVAGTYEQYF
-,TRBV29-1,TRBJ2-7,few,TGCAGCGTTCGAGCTCTGAGCTCCTACGAGCAGTACTTC,CSVRALSSYEQYF
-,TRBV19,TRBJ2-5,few,TGTGCCAGTAGCCAAAGGAGGCATCAAGAGACCCAGTACTTC,CASSQRRHQETQYF
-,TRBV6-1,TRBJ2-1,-,TGTGCCAGCAGGCCAGTGGGGCGGAACAATGAGCAGTTCTTC,CASRPVGRNNEQFF
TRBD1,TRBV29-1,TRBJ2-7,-,TGCAGCGTTAGGACAGGGTGGTCCGAGCAGTACTTC,CSVRTGWSEQYF
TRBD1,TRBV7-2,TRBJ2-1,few,TGTGCCAGCAGGGGACAGGTTAAGCGAGGCGATGAGCAGTTCTTC,CASRGQVKRGDEQFF
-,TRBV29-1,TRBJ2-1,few,TGCAGCGTTGGGAATGGGGTCAATGAGCAGTTCTTC,CSVGNGVNEQFF
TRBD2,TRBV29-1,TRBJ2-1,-,TGCAGCGTTGACGGAGGACTAGCGGGAACTCGCTCCTACAATGAGCAGTTCTTC,CSVDGGLAGTRSYNEQFF
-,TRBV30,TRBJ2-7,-,TGTGCCTGGAGTGGAGCGGCCCCCTACGAGCAGTACTTC,CAWSGAAPYEQYF
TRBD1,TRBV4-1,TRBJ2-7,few,TGCGCCAGCAGCCACGCCGGGACAGATGGTTACGAGCAGTACTTC,CASSHAGTDGYEQYF
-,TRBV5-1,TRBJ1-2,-,TGCGCCAGCAGCTTGGATGCGGGCCTTAATGGCTACACCTTC,CASSLDAGLNGYTF
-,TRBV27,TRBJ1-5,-,TGTGCCAGCAGTTGGCCCGGAGGGCCCCAGCATTTT,CASSWPGGPQHF
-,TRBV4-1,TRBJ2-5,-,TGCGCCAGCAGCCAAGATCTCCAGCCCCAAGAGACCCAGTACTTC,CASSQDLQPQETQYF
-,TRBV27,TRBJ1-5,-,TGTGCCAGCAGTTTAGGCCAGAATCAGCCCCAGCATTTT,CASSLGQNQPQHF
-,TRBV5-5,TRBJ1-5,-,TGTGCCAGCAGGCGGGGGGTGGATCAGCCCCAGCATTTT,CASRRGVDQPQHF
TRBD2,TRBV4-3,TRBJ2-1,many,TGCGCCAGCAGCTCCTCGACTAGCGGGAATTACAATGAGCAGTTCTTC,CASSSSTSGNYNEQFF
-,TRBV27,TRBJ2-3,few,TGTGCCAGCAGTTCACTGAGGCCCCGCGATACGCAGTATTTT,CASSSLRPRDTQYF
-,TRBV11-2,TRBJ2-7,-,TGTGCCAGCAGCCGAAGACACTCATACGAGCAGTACTTC,CASSRRHSYEQYF
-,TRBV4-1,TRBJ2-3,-,TGCGCCAGCAGCCAAGGGGAGGGGGCCGGCACAGATACGCAGTATTTT,CASSQGEGAGTDTQYF
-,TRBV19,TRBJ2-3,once,TGTGCCAGTAGTATCAGGTCGTTTGGGGCAGATACGCAGTATTTT,CASSIRSFGADTQYF
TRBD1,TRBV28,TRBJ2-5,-,TGTGCCAGCAGTCCGGGACAGGGGGTTCGAGAGACCCAGTACTTC,CASSPGQGVRETQYF
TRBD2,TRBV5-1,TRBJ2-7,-,TGCGCCAGCAGCTTTTTCACTAGCGGGAGCTCCTACGAGCAGTACTTC,CASSFFTSGSSYEQYF
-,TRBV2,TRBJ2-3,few,TGTGCCAGCAGTGTGCGGCCGGAGGTCGTCGGCACAGATACGCAGTATTTT,CASSVRPEVVGTDTQYF
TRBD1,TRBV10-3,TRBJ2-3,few,TGTGCCATCGGACGGGTTGTCGGACAGGGGGTTGCAGATACGCAGTATTTT,CAIGRVVGQGVADTQYF
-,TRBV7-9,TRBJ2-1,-,TGTGCCAGCAGCCCCTACCCTGACCTTAACAATGAGCAGTTCTTC,CASSPYPDLNNEQFF
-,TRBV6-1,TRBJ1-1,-,TGTGCCAGCGGATCAGGGTCGGGCACTGAAGCTTTCTTT,CASGSGSGTEAFF
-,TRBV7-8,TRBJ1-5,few,TGTGCCAGCAGCTCCCTAGACAGGACGGACCAGCCCCAGCATTTT,CASSSLDRTDQPQHF
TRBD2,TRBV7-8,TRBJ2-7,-,TGTGCCAGCAGCCAATCTAGCGGGAACTACGAGCAGTACTTC,CASSQSSGNYEQYF
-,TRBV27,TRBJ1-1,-,TGTGCCAGCAGTTTACGGGCAGGGGTAACTGAAGCTTTCTTT,CASSLRAGVTEAFF
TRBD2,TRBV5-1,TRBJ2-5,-,TGCGCCAGCAGCACTAGCGGGAGGGAACGAGAGACCCAGTACTTC,CASSTSGRERETQYF